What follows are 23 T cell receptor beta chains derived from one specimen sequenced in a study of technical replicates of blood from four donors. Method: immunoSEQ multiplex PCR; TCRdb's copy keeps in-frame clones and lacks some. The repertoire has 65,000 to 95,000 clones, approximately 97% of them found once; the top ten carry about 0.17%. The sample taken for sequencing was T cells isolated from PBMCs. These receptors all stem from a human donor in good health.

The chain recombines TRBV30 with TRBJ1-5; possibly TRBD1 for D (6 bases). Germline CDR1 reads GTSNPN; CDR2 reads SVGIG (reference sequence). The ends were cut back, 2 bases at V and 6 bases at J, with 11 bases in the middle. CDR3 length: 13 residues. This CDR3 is CAWSRGSGQPQHF. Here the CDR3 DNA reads TGTGCCTGGAGTAGGGGGAGCGGTCAGCCCCAGCATTTT.

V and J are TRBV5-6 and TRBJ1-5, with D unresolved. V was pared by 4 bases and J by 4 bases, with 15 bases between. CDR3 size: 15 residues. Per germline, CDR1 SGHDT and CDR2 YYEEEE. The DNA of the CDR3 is TGTGCCAGCAGCCAGTACGGACTGATGAATCAGCCCCAGCATTTT. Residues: CASSQYGLMNQPQHF.

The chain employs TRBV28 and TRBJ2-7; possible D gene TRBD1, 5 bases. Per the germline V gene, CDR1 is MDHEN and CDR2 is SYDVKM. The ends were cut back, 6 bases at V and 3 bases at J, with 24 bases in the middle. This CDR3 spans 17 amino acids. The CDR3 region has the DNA TGTGCCAGCAGCCCCGCCATGACAGAAAACTTAAGCTACGAGCAGTACTTC. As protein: CASSPAMTENLSYEQYF. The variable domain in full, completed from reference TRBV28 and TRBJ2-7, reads DVKVTQSSRYLVKRTGEKVFLECVQDMDHENMFWYRQDPGLGLRLIYFSYDVKMKEKGDIPEGYSVSREKKERFSLILESASTNQTSMYLCASSPAMTENLSYEQYFGPGTRLTVT.

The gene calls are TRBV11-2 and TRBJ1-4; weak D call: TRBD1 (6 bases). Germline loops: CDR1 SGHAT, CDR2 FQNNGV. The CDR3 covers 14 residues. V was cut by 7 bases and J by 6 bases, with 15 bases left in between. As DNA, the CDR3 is TGTGCCAGCACCCTGGGGGCCGGGGATGAAAAACTGTTTTTT. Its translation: CASTLGAGDEKLFF.

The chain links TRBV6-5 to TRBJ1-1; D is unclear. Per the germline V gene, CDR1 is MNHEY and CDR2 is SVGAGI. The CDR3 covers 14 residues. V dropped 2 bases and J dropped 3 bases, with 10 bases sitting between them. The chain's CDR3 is CASSYAGRDTEAFF. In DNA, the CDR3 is TGTGCCAGCAGTTACGCGGGGAGGGACACTGAAGCTTTCTTT.

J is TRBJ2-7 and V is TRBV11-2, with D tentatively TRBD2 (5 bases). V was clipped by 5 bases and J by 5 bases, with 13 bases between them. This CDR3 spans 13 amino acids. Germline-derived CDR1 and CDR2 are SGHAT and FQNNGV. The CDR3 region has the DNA TGTGCCAGCAGCCCCCTCACGGGGAACGAGCAGTACTTC. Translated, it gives CASSPLTGNEQYF.

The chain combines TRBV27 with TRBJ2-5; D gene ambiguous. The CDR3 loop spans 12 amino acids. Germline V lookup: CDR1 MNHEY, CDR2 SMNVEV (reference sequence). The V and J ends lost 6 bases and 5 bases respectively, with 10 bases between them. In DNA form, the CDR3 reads TGTGCCAGCAGGGCTCGGCGGGAGACCCAGTACTTC. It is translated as CASRARRETQYF.

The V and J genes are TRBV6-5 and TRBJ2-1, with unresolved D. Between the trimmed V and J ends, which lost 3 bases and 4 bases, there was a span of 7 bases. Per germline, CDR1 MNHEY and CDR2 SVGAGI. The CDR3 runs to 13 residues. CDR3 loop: CASSYRAYNEQFF. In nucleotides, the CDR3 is TGTGCCAGCAGTTATCGCGCATACAATGAGCAGTTCTTC.

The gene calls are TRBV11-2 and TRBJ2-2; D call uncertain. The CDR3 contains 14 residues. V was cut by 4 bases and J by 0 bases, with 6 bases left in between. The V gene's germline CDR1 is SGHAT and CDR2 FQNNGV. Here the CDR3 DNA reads TGTGCCAGCAGCTCCGCAGCGAACACCGGGGAGCTGTTTTTT. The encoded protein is CASSSAANTGELFF.

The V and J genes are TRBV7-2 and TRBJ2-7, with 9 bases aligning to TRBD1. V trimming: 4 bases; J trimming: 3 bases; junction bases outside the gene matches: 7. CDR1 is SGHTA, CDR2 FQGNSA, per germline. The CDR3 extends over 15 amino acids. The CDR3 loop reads CASSSGTGSFYEQYF. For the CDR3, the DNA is TGTGCCAGCAGCTCAGGGACAGGGAGTTTCTACGAGCAGTACTTC.

The CDR3 nucleotides are TGTGCCAGTAGGGACAGTTTGAACACTGAAGCTTTCTTT. This codes for CASRDSLNTEAFF. The rearrangement links TRBV19 to TRBJ1-1; D might be TRBD1 (6 bases). The CDR3 length is 13 residues. Germline V gene data show CDR1 as LNHDA and CDR2 as SQIVND (reference sequence). V shed 6 bases and J shed 0 bases, with 8 bases lying between them.

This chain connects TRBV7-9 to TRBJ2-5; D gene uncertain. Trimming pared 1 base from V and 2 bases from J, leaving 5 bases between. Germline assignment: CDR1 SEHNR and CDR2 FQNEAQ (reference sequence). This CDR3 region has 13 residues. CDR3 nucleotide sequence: TGTGCCAGCAGCTTAGGGAGTCAAGAGACCCAGTACTTC. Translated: CASSLGSQETQYF.

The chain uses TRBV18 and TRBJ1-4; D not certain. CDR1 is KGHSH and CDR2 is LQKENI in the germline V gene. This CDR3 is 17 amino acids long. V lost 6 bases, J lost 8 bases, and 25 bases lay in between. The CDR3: CASSLPGPVPGREKLFF. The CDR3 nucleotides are TGTGCCAGCTCCCTACCGGGCCCGGTCCCGGGAAGGGAAAAACTGTTTTTT.

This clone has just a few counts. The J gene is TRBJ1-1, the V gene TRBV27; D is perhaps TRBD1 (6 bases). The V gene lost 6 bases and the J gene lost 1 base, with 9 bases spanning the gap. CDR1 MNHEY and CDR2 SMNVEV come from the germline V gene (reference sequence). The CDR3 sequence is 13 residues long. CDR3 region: CASRVGGNTEAFF. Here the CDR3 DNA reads TGTGCCAGCAGGGTAGGGGGGAACACTGAAGCTTTCTTT.

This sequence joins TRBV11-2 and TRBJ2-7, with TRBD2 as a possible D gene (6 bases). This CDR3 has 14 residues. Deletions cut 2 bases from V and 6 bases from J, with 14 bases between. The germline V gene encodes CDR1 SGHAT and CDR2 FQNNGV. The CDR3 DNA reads TGTGCCAGCAGCTTATTTCCGGGGGTGGCCGAGCAGTACTTC. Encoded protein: CASSLFPGVAEQYF.

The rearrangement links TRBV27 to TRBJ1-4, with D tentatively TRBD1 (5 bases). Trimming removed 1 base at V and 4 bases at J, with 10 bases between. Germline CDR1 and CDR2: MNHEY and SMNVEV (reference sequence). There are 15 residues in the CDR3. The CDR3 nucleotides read TGTGCCAGCAGTTTATTGTGGGGACTTAATGAAAAACTGTTTTTT. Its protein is CASSLLWGLNEKLFF.

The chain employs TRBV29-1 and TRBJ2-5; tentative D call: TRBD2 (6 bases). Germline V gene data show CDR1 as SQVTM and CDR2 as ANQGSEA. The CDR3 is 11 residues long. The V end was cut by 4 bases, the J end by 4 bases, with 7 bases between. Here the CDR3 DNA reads TGCAGCGTTGTGGGGGGAGAGACCCAGTACTTC. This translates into CSVVGGETQYF.

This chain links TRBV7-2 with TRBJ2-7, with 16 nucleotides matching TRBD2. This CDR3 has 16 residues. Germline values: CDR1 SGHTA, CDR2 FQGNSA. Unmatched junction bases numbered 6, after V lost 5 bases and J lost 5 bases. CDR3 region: CASSPTGLAGGDEQYF. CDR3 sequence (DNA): TGTGCCAGCAGCCCGACGGGACTAGCGGGAGGGGACGAGCAGTACTTC.

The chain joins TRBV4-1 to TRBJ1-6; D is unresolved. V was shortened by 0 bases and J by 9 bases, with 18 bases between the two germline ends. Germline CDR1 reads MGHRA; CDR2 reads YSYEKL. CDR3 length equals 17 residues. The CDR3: CASSQDRVEDHRSPLHF. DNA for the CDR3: TGCGCCAGCAGCCAAGATCGAGTTGAGGATCACCGTTCACCCCTCCACTTT.

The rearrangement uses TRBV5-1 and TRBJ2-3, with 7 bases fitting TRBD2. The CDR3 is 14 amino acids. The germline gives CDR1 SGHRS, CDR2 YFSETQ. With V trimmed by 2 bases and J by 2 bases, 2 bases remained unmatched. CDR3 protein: CASSFAGVTDTQYF. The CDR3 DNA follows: TGCGCCAGCAGCTTCGCGGGAGTCACAGATACGCAGTATTTT.

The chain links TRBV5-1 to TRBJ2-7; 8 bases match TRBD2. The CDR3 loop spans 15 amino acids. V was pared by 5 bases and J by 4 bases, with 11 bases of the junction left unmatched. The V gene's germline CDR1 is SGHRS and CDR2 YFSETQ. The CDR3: CASRTDRGGFYEQYF. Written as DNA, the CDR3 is TGCGCCAGCAGAACTGATCGGGGGGGATTTTACGAGCAGTACTTC.

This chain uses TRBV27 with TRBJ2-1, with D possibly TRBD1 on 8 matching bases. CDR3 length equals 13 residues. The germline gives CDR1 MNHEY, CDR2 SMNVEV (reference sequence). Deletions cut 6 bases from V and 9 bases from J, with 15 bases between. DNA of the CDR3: TGTGCCAGCAGGCCGGACAGGGAGGGTGAGCAGTTCTTC. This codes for CASRPDREGEQFF.

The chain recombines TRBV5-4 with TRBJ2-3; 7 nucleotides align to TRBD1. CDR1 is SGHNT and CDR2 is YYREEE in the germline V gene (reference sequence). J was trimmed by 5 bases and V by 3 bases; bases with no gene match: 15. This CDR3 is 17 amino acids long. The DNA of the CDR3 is TGTGCCAGCAGCTCTGACTCGACAGGGAATTTATTAGATACGCAGTATTTT. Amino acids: CASSSDSTGNLLDTQYF.